The 25 T cell receptor beta chains given below trace back to one sample, sequenced in a study of cytomegalovirus exposure and HLA in healthy donors. In the PCR, 60 Vbeta and 13 Jbeta primers were used. Profiled with immunoSEQ multiplex PCR; TCRdb holds only in-frame clones, not every one. The profile shows approximately 160,000 clones, 65% to 70% of them singletons. Sequencing input: PBMCs. These TCRs come from a woman in her late teens or twenties in good health and CMV-seropositive.

The chain couples TRBV19 to TRBJ1-1; tentative D call: TRBD1 (6 bases). CDR1 and CDR2 from the germline V gene are LNHDA and SQIVND (reference sequence). Trimming pared 0 bases from V and 11 bases from J, leaving 22 bases between. There are 16 residues in the CDR3. DNA of the CDR3: TGTGCCAGTAGTATAGATCCACGGGGGGCGGCCGCCATGGCTTTCTTT. Translating gives CASSIDPRGAAAMAFF.

This chain connects TRBV4-3 to TRBJ2-7; tentatively, D is TRBD2 (5 bases). Germline CDR1 reads LGHNA; CDR2 reads YSLEER. V lost 5 bases, J lost 0 bases, and 17 bases lay in between. The CDR3 has 16 residues. In DNA, the CDR3 is TGCGCCAGCAGCGTAAGCCTGGCGGGCGGCTCCTACGAGCAGTACTTC. It is translated as CASSVSLAGGSYEQYF.

The rearrangement joins TRBV6-5 to TRBJ2-1; 10 positions agree with TRBD2. Looked up from germline, CDR1 is MNHEY and CDR2 is SVGAGI. The CDR3 runs 15 residues. V shed 2 bases and J 6 bases; nucleotides not matched to a gene: 4. CDR3 residues: CASSYRTSGTNEQFF. The CDR3 DNA reads as TGTGCCAGCAGTTACAGGACTAGCGGAACCAATGAGCAGTTCTTC.

The sample holds a few counts of this clone. The gene calls are TRBV5-4 and TRBJ2-7, with 10 nucleotides matching TRBD2. The CDR3 sequence is 16 residues long. The germline V gene encodes CDR1 SGHNT and CDR2 YYREEE (reference sequence). V trimming: 2 bases; J trimming: 1 base; junction bases outside the gene matches: 6. The CDR3 sequence is CASSLGISGGSYEQYF. The DNA of the CDR3 is TGTGCCAGCAGCTTAGGCATTAGCGGGGGGTCCTACGAGCAGTACTTC.

The chain couples TRBV9 to TRBJ2-6; TRBD1 is a possible D gene (5 bases). The V gene's germline CDR1 is SGDLS and CDR2 YYNGEE. The length of the CDR3 is 15 residues. The germline V and J ends were trimmed by 6 bases and 0 bases, with 10 bases remaining between them. The chain's CDR3 is CASTFGASGANVLTF. As DNA, the CDR3 is TGTGCCAGCACATTTGGGGCCTCTGGGGCCAACGTCCTGACTTTC.

The table lists this clone with a few counts. This chain uses TRBV7-9 with TRBJ2-7, with D maybe TRBD1 (5 bases). Trimming removed 1 base from V and 5 bases from J, with 9 bases in between. Germline CDR1 is SEHNR and CDR2 is FQNEAQ (reference sequence). CDR3 length: 13 residues. The CDR3 reads CASSLVGRDEQYF. Here the CDR3 DNA reads TGTGCCAGCAGCTTAGTGGGCAGGGACGAGCAGTACTTC.

J is TRBJ1-1 and V is TRBV29-1; D unclear. This CDR3 spans 13 amino acids. Trimming removed 7 bases at V and 0 bases at J, with 12 bases between. The germline CDR1 and CDR2 sequences are SQVTM and ANQGSEA. CDR3 region: CSAARDLNTEAFF. CDR3 in DNA: TGCAGCGCCGCCCGGGATTTGAACACTGAAGCTTTCTTT.

In its sample, this clone was seen once. The chain recombines TRBV5-6 with TRBJ1-4; 10 nucleotides line up with TRBD1. The CDR3 has 16 amino acids. The V gene's germline CDR1 is SGHDT and CDR2 YYEEEE. The trim removed 0 bases at V and 2 bases at J, leaving 1 base unmatched. The chain's CDR3 is CASSLGDRGTNEKLFF. CDR3 DNA: TGTGCCAGCAGCTTGGGGGACAGGGGTACTAATGAAAAACTGTTTTTT.

The chain uses TRBV7-2 and TRBJ1-1; D is unclear. Looked up from germline, CDR1 is SGHTA and CDR2 is FQGNSA. Trimming stripped 2 bases from V and 0 bases from J, with 13 bases between. There are 16 residues in the CDR3. The CDR3 sequence is CASSLSWSGLNTEAFF. The CDR3 bases are TGTGCCAGCAGCTTATCTTGGTCGGGGTTGAACACTGAAGCTTTCTTT.

This chain joins TRBV25-1 and TRBJ2-5; tentatively, D is TRBD2 (5 bases). The DNA end favors TRBJ2-7, so the J call may be wrong. The CDR3 has 13 residues. In germline, CDR1 is MGHDK, CDR2 SYGVNS. CDR3 protein: CASSESSRYEQYF. CDR3 DNA: TGTGCCAGCAGTGAATCTAGCAGGTACGAGCAGTACTTC.

This sequence joins TRBV19 and TRBJ1-2, with TRBD1 identical over 9 bases. The CDR3 totals 14 residues. Germline CDR1 LNHDA, CDR2 SQIVND (reference sequence). V lost 5 bases, J lost 6 bases, and 7 bases stayed unmatched. The CDR3 here is CASSHTGGADGYTF. In DNA, the CDR3 is TGTGCCAGTAGTCACACAGGGGGCGCAGATGGCTACACCTTC.

The chain couples TRBV19 to TRBJ2-2, with D possibly TRBD1 on 6 matching bases. The CDR3 covers 12 residues. Trimming took off 8 bases at V and 3 bases at J, with 7 bases between the two ends. Germline V gene data show CDR1 as LNHDA and CDR2 as SQIVND (reference sequence). The CDR3 DNA reads TGTGCCAGTCAGGGGTACACCGGGGAGCTGTTTTTT. Its protein product is CASQGYTGELFF. The whole variable domain, filled in from reference TRBV19 and TRBJ2-2, reads DGGITQSPKYLFRKEGQNVTLSCEQNLNHDAMYWYRQDPGQGLRLIYYSQIVNDFQKGDIAEGYSVSREKKESFPLTVTSAQKNPTAFYLCASQGYTGELFFGEGSRLTVL.

This clone came up a few times. This sequence joins TRBV6-5 and TRBJ1-2; D ambiguous. Germline values: CDR1 MNHEY, CDR2 SVGAGI. Trimming took 0 bases from V and 5 from J, leaving 10 bases between them. CDR3 size: 14 residues. CDR3 residues: CASSYSPSSYGYTF. The CDR3 DNA reads as TGTGCCAGCAGTTACTCCCCCTCCTCTTATGGCTACACCTTC.

The chain employs TRBV13 and TRBJ2-5, with 7 bases identical to TRBD1. The CDR3 covers 14 residues. In germline, CDR1 is PRHDT, CDR2 FYEKMQ (reference sequence). V dropped 5 bases and J dropped 0; count of bases not matched to a gene: 3. The CDR3: CASSPGTDQETQYF. In DNA form, the CDR3 reads TGTGCCAGCAGCCCCGGGACAGACCAAGAGACCCAGTACTTC.

In this sample, this clone turned up once. V gene TRBV5-6 combines with J gene TRBJ2-5, with 13 bases lining up with TRBD2. The CDR3 runs 17 residues. Germline loops: CDR1 SGHDT, CDR2 YYEEEE. V lost 2 bases and J lost 2; bases outside the gene matches: 6. The CDR3 coding sequence is TGTGCCAGCAGCTTCTGGACTAGCGGGGGACAACAAGAGACCCAGTACTTC. Its translation is CASSFWTSGGQQETQYF.

This chain connects TRBV11-2 to TRBJ1-6; tentatively, D is TRBD1 (5 bases). V shed 3 bases and J shed 7 bases, with 10 bases lying between them. The CDR3 consists of 14 residues. Per germline, CDR1 SGHAT and CDR2 FQNNGV. This CDR3 reads CASSLRQTNSPLHF. The CDR3 DNA reads as TGTGCCAGCAGCTTGAGACAGACCAATTCACCCCTCCACTTT.

V gene TRBV29-1 combines with J gene TRBJ2-1; D possibly corresponds to TRBD1 (7 bases). Germline CDR1 and CDR2: SQVTM and ANQGSEA. CDR3 length equals 15 residues. V was cut by 0 bases and J by 7 bases, with 16 bases left in between. The DNA for the CDR3 is TGCAGCGTTGAAGATCGGAGGGGGCTCGGGAATGAGCAGTTCTTC. The encoded protein is CSVEDRRGLGNEQFF.

The chain has TRBV18 and TRBJ2-7; 7 nucleotides align to TRBD1. The J segment lost 4 bases and the V segment lost 6 bases, leaving 6 bases of the junction unmatched. The CDR3 sequence is 13 residues long. Looked up from germline, CDR1 is KGHSH and CDR2 is LQKENI. The CDR3 DNA sequence: TGTGCCAGCTCGCCCGGGACAGTGTACGAGCAGTACTTC. Its protein product is CASSPGTVYEQYF.

This clone showed up just once. V usage is TRBV6-5 and J usage is TRBJ2-1, with D uncertain. The CDR3 runs 13 residues. Trimming stripped 0 bases from V and 7 bases from J, with 7 bases between. Germline V gene lookup returns CDR1 MNHEY and CDR2 SVGAGI. The CDR3 spells CASSYSGFNEQFF. The CDR3 coding sequence is TGTGCCAGCAGTTACTCCGGGTTTAATGAGCAGTTCTTC.

This clone was detected only a few times. One junction end disagrees with the germline gene, perhaps due to a read error. The V call is TRBV20-1, the J call TRBJ2-7; 8 bases map to TRBD2. The CDR3 runs to 11 residues. From germline, CDR1 is DFQATT and CDR2 SNEGSKA (reference sequence). This chain's CDR3 is CSLKGGGPFSF. CDR3 coding DNA: TGCAGTCTTAAGGGCGGGGGGCCTTTCTCCTTC.

The V gene is TRBV5-8, the J gene TRBJ1-5; perhaps TRBD1 as D (5 bases). Between the trimmed V and J ends, which lost 6 bases and 3 bases, there was a span of 19 bases. Germline V gene sequence: CDR1 SGHTS, CDR2 YDEGEE. The CDR3 is made up of 16 amino acids. The CDR3 protein is CASNTWGTGYNQPQHF. In nucleotides, the CDR3 is TGTGCCAGCAACACTTGGGGCACCGGTTACAATCAGCCCCAGCATTTT.

There are a few counts of this clone. V gene TRBV28 combines with J gene TRBJ2-5; 8 positions agree with TRBD2. This CDR3 is built from 13 residues. Germline V gene sequence: CDR1 MDHEN, CDR2 SYDVKM. V shed 8 bases and J 5 bases; nucleotides not matched to a gene: 7. The CDR3 DNA sequence: TGTGCCAGCCGCGGACTAGCTGGGGAGACCCAGTACTTC. Encoded protein: CASRGLAGETQYF.

The V call is TRBV20-1, the J call TRBJ1-4; D unresolved. Trimming shortened V by 6 bases and J by 8 bases, and 10 bases separated the two germline ends. The CDR3 is 11 residues long. The germline V gene has CDR1 DFQATT and CDR2 SNEGSKA (reference sequence). CDR3 in amino acids: CSATRREKLFF. As DNA, the CDR3 is TGCAGTGCGACCCGGAGGGAAAAACTGTTTTTT.

This clone was picked up a small number of times. J is TRBJ2-7 and V is TRBV6-1, with 8 bases aligning to TRBD1. J was trimmed by 7 bases and V by 0 bases; bases with no gene match: 23. There are 20 residues in the CDR3. The V gene's germline CDR1 is MNHNS and CDR2 SASEGT. The CDR3 coding sequence is TGTGCCAGCAGTGAAGCCCAGAAATTAAGACGGACAGGGAGAGCGCGGGAGCAGTACTTC. It translates to CASSEAQKLRRTGRAREQYF.

The chain carries TRBV9 and TRBJ2-7; possibly TRBD2 for D (6 bases). Germline CDR1 SGDLS, CDR2 YYNGEE. The CDR3 runs 14 residues. The V and J ends lost 0 bases and 4 bases respectively, with 11 bases between them. CDR3 nucleotide sequence: TGTGCCAGCAGCGTAGACGGGAGTGGGTACGAGCAGTACTTC. Amino acids: CASSVDGSGYEQYF.